The 32 T cell receptor beta chains presented below share a single source sample, sequenced in a study of OX40 agonist ivuxolimab in advanced cancers. The assay was immunoSEQ multiplex PCR, and TCRdb's table has in-frame clones only and misses some. Seen here are approximately 92,000 clones, approximately 95% observed once, and the top ten hold approximately 2%. Sequences were derived from CD4+ or CD8+ T cells sorted from blood, sampled in a trial of the OX40 agonist ivuxolimab. The receptors derive from an adult with an advanced solid tumor such as melanoma, head and neck, liver or kidney cancer.

The chain couples TRBV28 to TRBJ1-5; 8 nucleotides match TRBD1. V was pared by 11 bases and J by 1 base, with 7 bases of the junction left unmatched. The CDR3 is 14 amino acids. The germline V gene has CDR1 MDHEN and CDR2 SYDVKM. In nucleotides, the CDR3 is TGTGCCGGTAACAGGGGGGAAAGCAATCAGCCCCAGCATTTT. Its translation: CAGNRGESNQPQHF.

On this clone itself: The germline gene is not matched at one end of the junction; a read error may be the cause. The rearrangement joins TRBV4-1 to TRBJ2-4; the D gene is possibly TRBD1 (6 bases). This CDR3 is 15 amino acids long. Germline loops: CDR1 MGHRA, CDR2 YSYEKL. The CDR3 is CTSSQESRGHDIQYF. As DNA, the CDR3 is TGCACCAGCAGCCAAGAATCACGGGGACACGACATTCAGTACTTC.

The chain combines TRBV14 with TRBJ2-7, with D unresolved. There are 12 residues in the CDR3. CDR1 and CDR2 from the germline V gene are SGHDN and FVKESK. Trimming left V 1 base short and J 4 bases short, with 5 bases between. The CDR3, as DNA: TGTGCCAGCAGCCAAGTCCAATACGAGCAGTACTTC. Protein: CASSQVQYEQYF.

V and J are TRBV7-3 and TRBJ2-3, with D possibly TRBD2 on 6 matching bases. CDR3 length: 15 amino acids. V lost 4 bases, J lost 2 bases, and 13 bases lay in between. Germline V gene lookup returns CDR1 SGHTA and CDR2 FQGTGA. The CDR3 reads CASSSGTLITDTQYF. The CDR3 DNA follows: TGTGCCAGCAGCTCAGGGACTTTAATCACAGATACGCAGTATTTT.

This chain links TRBV13 with TRBJ2-1, with D uncertain. Per the germline V gene, CDR1 is PRHDT and CDR2 is FYEKMQ (reference sequence). The CDR3 contains 14 residues. Trimming left V 6 bases short and J 4 bases short, with 13 bases between. In nucleotides, the CDR3 is TGTGCCAGCAGGATCGGAGAGGAATACAATGAGCAGTTCTTC. It yields the protein CASRIGEEYNEQFF.

This chain connects TRBV28 to TRBJ2-1, with D maybe TRBD1 (6 bases). The V end lost 5 bases, the J end lost 2 bases, and 13 bases lay between the germline ends. Germline V gene sequence: CDR1 MDHEN, CDR2 SYDVKM. The CDR3 covers 15 residues. CDR3 nucleotides: TGTGCCAGCAGTCGAGGGGGAAGGACCTACAATGAGCAGTTCTTC. This gives the protein CASSRGGRTYNEQFF. Based on the CDR3 plus reference TRBV28 and TRBJ2-1, the full variable domain is DVKVTQSSRYLVKRTGEKVFLECVQDMDHENMFWYRQDPGLGLRLIYFSYDVKMKEKGDIPEGYSVSREKKERFSLILESASTNQTSMYLCASSRGGRTYNEQFFGPGTRLTVL.

This chain uses TRBV7-9 with TRBJ2-5; D uncertain. The CDR3 has 18 amino acids. The ends were cut back, 5 bases at V and 5 bases at J, with 27 bases in the middle. Germline V gives CDR1 SEHNR, CDR2 FQNEAQ (reference sequence). The CDR3 coding sequence is TGTGCCAGCAGCCCCCAAACTACGGAAAAGGAGAGTGGGGAGACCCAGTACTTC. Translation: CASSPQTTEKESGETQYF. The full variable domain, with the rest looked up from reference TRBV7-9 and TRBJ2-5, is DTGVSQNPRHKITKRGQNVTFRCDPISEHNRLYWYRQTLGQGPEFLTYFQNEAQLEKSRLLSDRFSAERPKGSFSTLEIQRTEQGDSAMYLCASSPQTTEKESGETQYFGPGTRLLVL.

The CDR3 reads CASGPQGNYGYTF. The DNA for the CDR3 is TGTGCTAGTGGACCCCAGGGAAACTATGGCTACACCTTC. This rearrangement joins TRBV12-5 to TRBJ1-2; perhaps TRBD1 as D (5 bases). Trimming stripped 6 bases from V and 2 bases from J, with 10 bases between. This CDR3 region has 13 residues. Germline CDR1 LGHNT, CDR2 FRNRAP.

This rearrangement joins TRBV28 to TRBJ2-5; either TRBD1 or TRBD2 may supply D (6 bases each). Between the trimmed V and J ends, which lost 3 bases and 5 bases, there was a span of 10 bases. The CDR3 has 13 residues. The germline V gene has CDR1 MDHEN and CDR2 SYDVKM. This chain's CDR3 is CASSFQGRETQYF. The CDR3 DNA reads as TGTGCCAGCAGTTTCCAGGGGAGGGAGACCCAGTACTTC. Complete variable domain (other parts from reference TRBV28 and TRBJ2-5): DVKVTQSSRYLVKRTGEKVFLECVQDMDHENMFWYRQDPGLGLRLIYFSYDVKMKEKGDIPEGYSVSREKKERFSLILESASTNQTSMYLCASSFQGRETQYFGPGTRLLVL.

This clone is a singleton in its sample. The chain employs TRBV27 and TRBJ2-3, with D possibly being TRBD1 (6 bases). The ends were cut back, 7 bases at V and 2 bases at J, with 13 bases in the middle. This CDR3 contains 14 residues. Germline V gives CDR1 MNHEY, CDR2 SMNVEV (reference sequence). CDR3 sequence reads: CASTLGGVTDTQYF. CDR3 nucleotides: TGTGCCAGCACCCTAGGGGGAGTCACAGATACGCAGTATTTT.

The V gene is TRBV29-1, the J gene TRBJ2-2; 7 bases line up with TRBD2. From germline, CDR1 is SQVTM and CDR2 ANQGSEA. The CDR3 is 14 amino acids. Unmatched junction bases numbered 1, after V lost 2 bases and J lost 1 base. DNA of the CDR3: TGCAGCGTTGAAAGCGGGGTGAACACCGGGGAGCTGTTTTTT. It is translated as CSVESGVNTGELFF.

The chain employs TRBV7-9 and TRBJ2-7, with D possibly matching TRBD2 (6 bases). Germline CDR1 reads SEHNR; CDR2 reads FQNEAQ (reference sequence). The CDR3 totals 15 residues. V gave up 3 bases and J gave up 6 bases, with 18 bases separating them. This CDR3 is CASSFFLSGSAEQYF. CDR3 DNA sequence: TGTGCCAGCAGCTTCTTCCTTAGCGGTTCCGCCGAGCAGTACTTC.

The gene calls are TRBV6-5 and TRBJ2-7; unclear D gene. This CDR3 contains 11 residues. Germline CDR1 is MNHEY and CDR2 is SVGAGI. The ends were cut back, 5 bases at V and 4 bases at J, with 6 bases in the middle. The CDR3 nucleotides are TGTGCCAGCAGTGAATCTTACGAGCAGTACTTC. This codes for CASSESYEQYF.

V usage is TRBV28 and J usage is TRBJ1-1; TRBD1 matches at 11 bases. Trimming removed 7 bases from V and 6 bases from J; junction bases left unmatched: 7. The V gene's germline CDR1 is MDHEN and CDR2 SYDVKM. This CDR3 comprises 14 residues. CDR3 sequence: CASTAGTGGPEAFF. CDR3 nucleotide sequence: TGTGCCAGCACAGCCGGGACAGGGGGACCTGAAGCTTTCTTT.

The rearrangement links TRBV6-5 to TRBJ2-7, with D hard to call. V lost 0 bases, J lost 1 base, and 4 bases lay in between. Germline CDR1 MNHEY, CDR2 SVGAGI. The CDR3 loop spans 13 amino acids. DNA of the CDR3: TGTGCCAGCAGTTACTCGGGTTCCTACGAGCAGTACTTC. This codes for CASSYSGSYEQYF.

The J gene is TRBJ2-2, the V gene TRBV2; D might be TRBD1 (5 bases). V lost 9 bases, J lost 2 bases, and 10 bases lay in between. The CDR3 extends over 13 amino acids. Germline-derived CDR1 and CDR2 are SNHLY and FYNNEI. The CDR3 nucleotides read TGTGCCAGTAAAGACAGCAACACCGGGGAGCTGTTTTTT. It codes for CASKDSNTGELFF.

The J gene is TRBJ2-7, the V gene TRBV7-6, with 8 bases lining up with TRBD1. The CDR3 has 14 amino acids. CDR1 is SGHVS, CDR2 FNYEAQ, per germline. The V and J ends lost 5 bases and 1 base, in that order; junction bases with no gene match: 4. CDR3 in DNA: TGTGCCAGCAGCCAAGGACAGGGATCCTACGAGCAGTACTTC. Amino acid sequence: CASSQGQGSYEQYF.

This sequence joins TRBV29-1 and TRBJ1-4; D is unresolved. Trimming took 5 bases from V and 5 from J, leaving 9 bases between them. CDR3 length: 12 residues. Germline V CDR1 and CDR2: SQVTM, ANQGSEA. The CDR3 reads CSVTQSNEKLFF. The DNA for the CDR3 is TGCAGCGTTACCCAGTCGAATGAAAAACTGTTTTTT. The complete variable domain, with remaining parts taken from reference TRBV29-1 and TRBJ1-4, reads SAVISQKPSRDICQRGTSLTIQCQVDSQVTMMFWYRQQPGQSLTLIATANQGSEATYESGFVIDKFPISRPNLTFSTLTVSNMSPEDSSIYLCSVTQSNEKLFFGSGTQLSVL.

This clone occurred once. V and J are TRBV27 and TRBJ2-2; 7 bases are shared with TRBD2. The CDR3 has 15 residues. CDR1 and CDR2 (germline): MNHEY, SMNVEV (reference sequence). The V gene end was trimmed by 3 bases and the J gene end by 7 bases; junction bases not matched to a gene: 8. CDR3 bases: TGTGCCAGCAGTTTTTGGCGGGAGCGGCACGGGGAGCTGTTTTTT. Protein: CASSFWRERHGELFF.

The V and J genes are TRBV6-1 and TRBJ1-5; D is undetermined. V lost 6 bases and J lost 0, with 12 bases in between. Germline CDR1 reads MNHNS; CDR2 reads SASEGT. This CDR3 has 15 residues. CDR3 nucleotide sequence: TGTGCCAGCAGGGCGACACAATATAGCAATCAGCCCCAGCATTTT. This translates into CASRATQYSNQPQHF.

The chain couples TRBV11-2 to TRBJ2-5, with unresolved D. Matching the DNA end better, TRBJ2-7 makes the J call doubtful. CDR1 and CDR2 from the germline V gene are SGHAT and FQNNGV. The CDR3 runs to 13 residues. This chain's CDR3 is CASSSLLLYEQYF. The CDR3 DNA reads TGTGCCAGCAGCTCCCTACTATTATACGAGCAGTACTTC.

The chain has TRBV27 and TRBJ1-1; the D is unclear. CDR1 and CDR2 from the germline V gene are MNHEY and SMNVEV (reference sequence). The CDR3 sequence is 13 residues long. V was shortened by 5 bases and J by 2 bases, with 9 bases between the two germline ends. This CDR3 reads CASSVQRNTEAFF. CDR3 nucleotides: TGTGCCAGCAGTGTACAGAGAAACACTGAAGCTTTCTTT.

The V and J genes are TRBV2 and TRBJ1-4; D gene uncertain. The germline gives CDR1 SNHLY, CDR2 FYNNEI. V was shortened by 0 bases and J by 8 bases, with 13 bases between the two germline ends. The CDR3 consists of 15 residues. CDR3 DNA: TGTGCCAGCAGTGAAGCCACCAGGATAAAAGAAAAACTGTTTTTT. Translation gives CASSEATRIKEKLFF.

This chain links TRBV7-3 with TRBJ2-5; tentative D call: TRBD2 (5 bases). Germline values: CDR1 SGHTA, CDR2 FQGTGA. The CDR3 is 13 residues long. Trimming cost V 5 bases and J 2 bases, with 9 bases left between them. CDR3 nucleotide sequence: TGTGCCAGCAGCCGGGATCTTCAAGAGACCCAGTACTTC. It encodes CASSRDLQETQYF.

The chain carries TRBV9 and TRBJ1-3, with D perhaps matching TRBD1 (5 bases). V lost 4 bases, J lost 0 bases, and 11 bases lay in between. Germline CDR1 is SGDLS and CDR2 is YYNGEE. The CDR3 extends over 15 amino acids. The CDR3 region has the DNA TGTGCCAGCAGCCAGGGTCCGGACTCTGGAAACACCATATATTTT. Protein product: CASSQGPDSGNTIYF. The whole variable domain, remainder taken from reference TRBV9 and TRBJ1-3, is DSGVTQTPKHLITATGQRVTLRCSPRSGDLSVYWYQQSLDQGLQFLIQYYNGEERAKGNILERFSAQQFPDLHSELNLSSLELGDSALYFCASSQGPDSGNTIYFGEGSWLTVV.

The chain combines TRBV7-9 with TRBJ2-3, with 7 positions matching TRBD2. Germline assignment: CDR1 SEHNR and CDR2 FQNEAQ (reference sequence). The V and J ends lost 4 bases and 2 bases, in that order; junction bases with no gene match: 6. The CDR3 is made up of 15 amino acids. The CDR3 nucleotides read TGTGCCAGCAGCTCCCGGGACTATACCACAGATACGCAGTATTTT. This gives the protein CASSSRDYTTDTQYF.

The V and J genes are TRBV4-3 and TRBJ2-6, with D possibly called TRBD1 or TRBD2 (5 bases each). The CDR3 length is 16 residues. CDR1 is LGHNA, CDR2 YSLEER, per germline. V lost 0 bases, J lost 2 bases, and 8 bases lay in between. The CDR3 bases are TGCGCCAGCAGCCAAGATAGAGGGGCTGGGGCCAACGTCCTGACTTTC. As protein: CASSQDRGAGANVLTF.

This chain uses TRBV5-4 with TRBJ2-3, with D uncertain. Germline values: CDR1 SGHNT, CDR2 YYREEE (reference sequence). V was clipped by 2 bases and J by 10 bases, with 8 bases between them. The CDR3 length is 11 residues. CDR3 sequence: CASSFEAAQYF. The CDR3 DNA reads as TGTGCCAGCAGCTTCGAGGCAGCGCAGTATTTT.

The gene calls are TRBV19 and TRBJ2-1; a possible D gene is TRBD2 (6 bases). CDR3 length: 12 residues. V was pared by 4 bases and J by 6 bases, with 7 bases between. CDR1 and CDR2 from the germline V gene are LNHDA and SQIVND (reference sequence). The CDR3 sequence: CASSKLANEQFF. For the CDR3, the DNA is TGTGCCAGTAGTAAACTAGCCAATGAGCAGTTCTTC. The variable domain in full, with the rest retrieved from reference TRBV19 and TRBJ2-1, is DGGITQSPKYLFRKEGQNVTLSCEQNLNHDAMYWYRQDPGQGLRLIYYSQIVNDFQKGDIAEGYSVSREKKESFPLTVTSAQKNPTAFYLCASSKLANEQFFGPGTRLTVL.

This clone was seen a single time. The rearrangement uses TRBV12-5 and TRBJ2-3, with D tentatively TRBD2 (7 bases). The CDR3 has 15 residues. Germline CDR1 LGHNT, CDR2 FRNRAP. Deletions cut 1 base from V and 1 base from J, with 9 bases between. This CDR3 is CASGLDGGRTDTQYF. The CDR3, as DNA: TGTGCTAGTGGTTTGGACGGGGGGCGCACAGATACGCAGTATTTT.

The V gene is TRBV7-7, the J gene TRBJ2-3; the D is unclear. The CDR3 covers 14 residues. V shed 5 bases and J shed 6 bases, with 15 bases lying between them. Germline V gene data show CDR1 as SSHAT and CDR2 as FNYEAQ (reference sequence). The chain's CDR3 is CASSPDTLSDTQYF. CDR3 DNA: TGTGCCAGCAGCCCCGACACATTGAGCGATACGCAGTATTTT.

The gene calls are TRBV27 and TRBJ2-7, with 10 bases lining up with TRBD1. With 6 bases clipped from V and 4 bases from J, the junction kept 9 bases outside the gene matches. Germline V gene sequence: CDR1 MNHEY, CDR2 SMNVEV (reference sequence). CDR3 length: 15 amino acids. This CDR3 reads CASSPLGDRGYEQYF. Here the CDR3 DNA reads TGTGCCAGCAGCCCGTTAGGGGACAGGGGTTACGAGCAGTACTTC.